This TCR beta chain came from a study of T cells expressing NK-cell markers. Study details: Within the sequenced cohort of eight donors, seven exhibited HCMV seropositivity and one was seronegative. The study, taken as a whole, reports: Over 5 donors showed dominant NKG2C+ clonotypes comprising roughly 1.0-7.0% of their CD8+ T cells. Nothing established the HCMV specificity of expanded NKG2C+ T cell clones. In a few donors, dominant clonotypes made up roughly 25-60.1% of CD3+CD56-NKG2C+ cells.

The germline gives CDR1 MNHNS, CDR2 SASEGT. CDR3 length: 17 residues. Remarks on this clonotype: Its specificity is unknown.

TCRdb re-analyzed the 5' RACE reads; it lists each CDR3 protein once, without DNA. Listed are about 460,000 distinct CDR3 sequences; roughly 1.4% falls within the top ten. This TCR was recovered from a woman aged 45-60 years in good health. The specimen was blood T cells: a sorted CD56 or NKG2C T cell subset, CD4+ or CD8+ T cells, or bulk PBMC T cells (not recorded which). The rearrangement links TRBV6-1 to TRBJ1-4; lacking DNA, the TRBD1 call made by TCRdb goes unchecked. This chain's CDR3 is CASSERSGTVLTEKLFF.